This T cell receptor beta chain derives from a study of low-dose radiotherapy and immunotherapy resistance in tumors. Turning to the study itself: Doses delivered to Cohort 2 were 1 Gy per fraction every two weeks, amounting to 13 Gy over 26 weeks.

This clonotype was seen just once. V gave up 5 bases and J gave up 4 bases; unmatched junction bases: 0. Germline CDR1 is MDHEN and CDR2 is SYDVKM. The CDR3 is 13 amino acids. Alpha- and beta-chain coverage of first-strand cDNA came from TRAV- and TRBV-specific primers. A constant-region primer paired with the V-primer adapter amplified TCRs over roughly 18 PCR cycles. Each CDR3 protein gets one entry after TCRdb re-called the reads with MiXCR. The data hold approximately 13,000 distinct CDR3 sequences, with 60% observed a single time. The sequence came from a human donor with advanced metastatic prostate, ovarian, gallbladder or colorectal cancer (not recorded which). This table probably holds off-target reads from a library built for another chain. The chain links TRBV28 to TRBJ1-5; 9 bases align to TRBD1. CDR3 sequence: CASSGTGNQPQHF. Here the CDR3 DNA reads TGTGCCAGCAGTGGGACAGGGAATCAGCCCCAGCATTTT. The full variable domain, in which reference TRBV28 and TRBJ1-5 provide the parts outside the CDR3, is DVKVTQSSRYLVKRTGEKVFLECVQDMDHENMFWYRQDPGLGLRLIYFSYDVKMKEKGDIPEGYSVSREKKERFSLILESASTNQTSMYLCASSGTGNQPQHFGDGTRLSIL.